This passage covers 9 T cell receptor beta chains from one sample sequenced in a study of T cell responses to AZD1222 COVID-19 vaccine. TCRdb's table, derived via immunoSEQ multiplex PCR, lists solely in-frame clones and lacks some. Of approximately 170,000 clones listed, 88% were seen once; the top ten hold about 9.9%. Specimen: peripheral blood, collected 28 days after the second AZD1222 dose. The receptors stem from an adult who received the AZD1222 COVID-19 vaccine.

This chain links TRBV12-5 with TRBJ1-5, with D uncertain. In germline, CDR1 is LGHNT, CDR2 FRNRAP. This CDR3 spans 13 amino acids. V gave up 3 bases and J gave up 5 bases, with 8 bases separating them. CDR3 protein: CASGFLGYQPQHF. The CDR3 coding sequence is TGTGCTAGTGGTTTCTTGGGGTATCAGCCCCAGCATTTT.

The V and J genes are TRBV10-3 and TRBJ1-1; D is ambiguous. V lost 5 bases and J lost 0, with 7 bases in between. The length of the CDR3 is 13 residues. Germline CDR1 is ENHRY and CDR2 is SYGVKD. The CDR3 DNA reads TGTGCCATCAGTCTGGATTTGAACACTGAAGCTTTCTTT. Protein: CAISLDLNTEAFF.

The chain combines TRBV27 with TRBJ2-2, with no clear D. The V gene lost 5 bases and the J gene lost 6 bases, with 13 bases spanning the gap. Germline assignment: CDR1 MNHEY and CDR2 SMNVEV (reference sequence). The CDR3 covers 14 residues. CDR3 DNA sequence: TGTGCCAGCAGTCCTACGAGGAATTCCGGGGAGCTGTTTTTT. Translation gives CASSPTRNSGELFF.

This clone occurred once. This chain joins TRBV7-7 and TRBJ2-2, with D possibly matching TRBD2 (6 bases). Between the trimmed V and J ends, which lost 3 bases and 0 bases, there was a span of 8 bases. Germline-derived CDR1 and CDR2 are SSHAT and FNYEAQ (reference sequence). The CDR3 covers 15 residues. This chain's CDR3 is CASSFGTANTGELFF. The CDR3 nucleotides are TGTGCCAGCAGCTTCGGGACTGCGAACACCGGGGAGCTGTTTTTT.

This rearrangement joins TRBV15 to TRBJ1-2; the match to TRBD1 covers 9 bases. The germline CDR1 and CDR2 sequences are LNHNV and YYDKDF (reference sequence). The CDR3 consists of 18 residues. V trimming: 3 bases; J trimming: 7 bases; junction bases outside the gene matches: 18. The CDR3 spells CATSSEGRQGVYLGGYTF. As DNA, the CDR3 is TGTGCCACCAGCAGCGAAGGCAGACAGGGGGTCTATCTTGGTGGCTACACCTTC.

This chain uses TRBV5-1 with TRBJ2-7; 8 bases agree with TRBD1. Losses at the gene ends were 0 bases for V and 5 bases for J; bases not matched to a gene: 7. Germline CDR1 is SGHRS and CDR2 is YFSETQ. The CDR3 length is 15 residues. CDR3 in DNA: TGCGCCAGCAGCTTGGAGGACAGGGACGTTGACGAGCAGTACTTC. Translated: CASSLEDRDVDEQYF.

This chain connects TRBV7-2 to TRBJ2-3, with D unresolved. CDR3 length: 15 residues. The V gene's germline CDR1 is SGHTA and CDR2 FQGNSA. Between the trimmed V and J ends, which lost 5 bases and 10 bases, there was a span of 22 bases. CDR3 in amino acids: CASSVTSGPVYSQYF. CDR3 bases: TGTGCCAGCAGCGTCACCTCAGGACCGGTCTACTCGCAGTATTTT.

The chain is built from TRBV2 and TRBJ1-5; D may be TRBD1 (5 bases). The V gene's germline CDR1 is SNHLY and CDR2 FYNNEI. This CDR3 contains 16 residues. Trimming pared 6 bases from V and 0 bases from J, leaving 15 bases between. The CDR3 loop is CASRAGTADSNQPQHF. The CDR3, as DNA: TGTGCCAGCAGAGCCGGGACCGCGGATAGCAATCAGCCCCAGCATTTT. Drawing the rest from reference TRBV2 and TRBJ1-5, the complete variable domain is EPEVTQTPSHQVTQMGQEVILRCVPISNHLYFYWYRQILGQKVEFLVSFYNNEISEKSEIFDDQFSVERPDGSNFTLKIRSTKLEDSAMYFCASRAGTADSNQPQHFGDGTRLSIL.

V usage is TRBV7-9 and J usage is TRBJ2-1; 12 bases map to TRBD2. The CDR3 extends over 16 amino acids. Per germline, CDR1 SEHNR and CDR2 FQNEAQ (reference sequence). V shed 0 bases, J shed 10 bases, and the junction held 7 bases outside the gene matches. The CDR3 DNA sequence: TGTGCCAGCAGCTTAGCGTCTAGCGGGGGGGCCGTAGAGCAGTTCTTC. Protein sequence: CASSLASSGGAVEQFF.